Reported below is one T cell receptor (beta chain). Its specificity is unknown. This CDR3 comprises 15 residues. The germline CDR1 and CDR2 sequences are LNHDA and SQIVND (reference sequence). V dropped 1 base and J dropped 0 bases, with 9 bases sitting between them. The study separated CD4+ cells into CD45RA+ naive and CD45RA-negative memory subsets. These data originate in a study of shared clonotypes between healthy human individuals. Authors' processing steps: ImmunoSEQ output lacked quality scores and full-length reads, limiting matched filtering. TCRdb's table, derived via immunoSEQ multiplex PCR, lists solely in-frame clones and lacks some. Clone size and V and J calls were adopted from that table, with D and trimming inferred from the DNA. The sample lists approximately 1.5 million clones, about 98.5% occurring once. Study-wide points: The sharing of 5% to 6.5% of naive CD4 clonotypes was seen across a handful of donors.

The chain is built from TRBV19 and TRBJ2-5, with D perhaps matching TRBD1 (5 bases). The source material was naive CD4+ T cells sorted from blood. Subset indicated: CD45RA+ positively selected. This clonotype originated in a man younger than 45 in good health. CDR3 residues: CASSIGGKYQETQYF. CDR3 in DNA: TGTGCCAGTAGTATAGGGGGCAAGTACCAAGAGACCCAGTACTTC.